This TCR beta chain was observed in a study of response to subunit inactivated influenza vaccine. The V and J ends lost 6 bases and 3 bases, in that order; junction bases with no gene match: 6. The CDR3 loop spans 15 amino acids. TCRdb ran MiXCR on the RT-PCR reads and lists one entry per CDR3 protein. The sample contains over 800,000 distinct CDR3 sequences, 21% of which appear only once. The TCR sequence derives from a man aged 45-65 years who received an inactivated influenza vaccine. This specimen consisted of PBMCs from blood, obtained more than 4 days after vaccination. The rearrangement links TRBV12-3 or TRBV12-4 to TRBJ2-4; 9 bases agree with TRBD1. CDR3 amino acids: CASSQDRGVKNIQYF. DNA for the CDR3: TGTGCCAGCAGCCAAGACAGGGGGGTCAAAAACATTCAGTACTTC.